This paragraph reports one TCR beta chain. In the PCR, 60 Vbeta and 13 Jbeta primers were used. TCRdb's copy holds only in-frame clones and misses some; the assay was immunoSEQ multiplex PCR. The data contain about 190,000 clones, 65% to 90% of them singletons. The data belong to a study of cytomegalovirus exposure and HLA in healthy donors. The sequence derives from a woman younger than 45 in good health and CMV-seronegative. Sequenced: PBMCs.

The CDR3 sequence is CASSLVPGGTEAFF. As DNA, the CDR3 is TGTGCCAGCAGTCTCGTCCCGGGGGGGACTGAAGCTTTCTTT. J is TRBJ1-1 and V is TRBV28, with a possible D match to TRBD1 (5 bases). The CDR3 contains 14 residues. V lost 5 bases and J lost 5, with 15 bases in between. Germline V gene lookup returns CDR1 MDHEN and CDR2 SYDVKM.